This T cell receptor (beta chain) was sequenced during a study of OX40 agonist ivuxolimab in advanced cancers. Concerning this clone: Its antigen is not identified.

Study outcomes and limitations: Some nonresponders additionally presented with little normalized T-cell clonal expansion.

TCRdb's copy holds only in-frame clones and misses some; the assay was immunoSEQ multiplex PCR. The table shows over 50,000 clones, with 80% to 95% occurring only once. This CDR3 comprises 15 residues. V shed 1 base and J 5 bases; nucleotides not matched to a gene: 8. The V gene's germline CDR1 is LNHNV and CDR2 YYDKDF (reference sequence). The sample consisted of CD4+ or CD8+ T cells sorted from blood, taken in a trial of the OX40 agonist ivuxolimab. The receptor was derived from an adult with an advanced solid tumor such as melanoma, head and neck, liver or kidney cancer. V usage is TRBV15 and J usage is TRBJ2-7; TRBD1 agrees at 7 bases. As DNA, the CDR3 is TGTGCCACCAGCAGAGCCGGACTGACAGGGCACGAGCAGTACTTC. Amino acids: CATSRAGLTGHEQYF.